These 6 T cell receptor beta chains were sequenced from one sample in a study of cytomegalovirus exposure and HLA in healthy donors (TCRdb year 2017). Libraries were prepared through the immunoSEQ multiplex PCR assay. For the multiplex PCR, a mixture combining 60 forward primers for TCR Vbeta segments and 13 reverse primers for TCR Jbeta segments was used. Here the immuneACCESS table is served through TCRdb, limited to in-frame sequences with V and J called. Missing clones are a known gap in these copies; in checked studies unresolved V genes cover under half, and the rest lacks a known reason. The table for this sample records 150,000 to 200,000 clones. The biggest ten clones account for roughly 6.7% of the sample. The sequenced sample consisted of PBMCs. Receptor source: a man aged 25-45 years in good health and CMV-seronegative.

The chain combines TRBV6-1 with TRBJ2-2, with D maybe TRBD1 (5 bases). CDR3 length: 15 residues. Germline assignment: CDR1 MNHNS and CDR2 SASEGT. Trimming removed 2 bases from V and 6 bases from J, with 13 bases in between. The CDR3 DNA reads TGTGCCAGCAGTGAACGGGCAGGGTTCCCCGGGGAGCTGTTTTTT. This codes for CASSERAGFPGELFF.

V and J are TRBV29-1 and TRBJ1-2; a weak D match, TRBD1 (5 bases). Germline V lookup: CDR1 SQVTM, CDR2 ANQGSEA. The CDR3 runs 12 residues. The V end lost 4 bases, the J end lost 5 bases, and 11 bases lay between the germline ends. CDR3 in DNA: TGCAGCGTTGGTCAACAGGCTTATGGCTACACCTTC. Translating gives CSVGQQAYGYTF.

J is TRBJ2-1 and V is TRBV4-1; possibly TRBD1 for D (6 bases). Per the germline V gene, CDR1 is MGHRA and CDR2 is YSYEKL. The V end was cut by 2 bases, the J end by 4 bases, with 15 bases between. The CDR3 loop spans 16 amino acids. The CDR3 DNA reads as TGCGCCAGCAGCCAACCTTTCACAGGGAAATACAATGAGCAGTTCTTC. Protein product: CASSQPFTGKYNEQFF.

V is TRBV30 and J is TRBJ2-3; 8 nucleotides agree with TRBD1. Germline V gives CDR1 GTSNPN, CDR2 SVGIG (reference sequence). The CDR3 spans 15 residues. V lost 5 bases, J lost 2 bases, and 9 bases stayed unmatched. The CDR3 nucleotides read TGTGCCTGGTCAGGGGGCAGGGGGACCACAGATACGCAGTATTTT. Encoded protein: CAWSGGRGTTDTQYF.

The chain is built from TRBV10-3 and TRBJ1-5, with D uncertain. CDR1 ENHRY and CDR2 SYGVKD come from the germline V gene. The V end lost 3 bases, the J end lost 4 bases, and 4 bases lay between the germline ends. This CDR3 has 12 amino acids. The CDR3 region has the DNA TGTGCCATCAGTGACCCGAATCAGCCCCAGCATTTT. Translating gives CAISDPNQPQHF.

The CDR3 DNA sequence: TGTGCCTGGAGTCGGCTCGAGCGCGATCCGCCGAGGACCCAGTACTTC. The encoded protein is CAWSRLERDPPRTQYF. The rearrangement uses TRBV30 and TRBJ2-5, with D hard to call. Trimming cost V 2 bases and J 7 bases, with 23 bases left between them. In germline, CDR1 is GTSNPN, CDR2 SVGIG (reference sequence). This CDR3 spans 16 amino acids.